This T cell receptor beta chain comes out of a study of blood T cell repertoires in COVID-19. The CDR3 contains 14 residues. Trimming removed 0 bases at V and 10 bases at J, with 10 bases between. CDR1 SEHNR and CDR2 FQNEAQ come from the germline V gene (reference sequence). Data came from immunoSEQ multiplex PCR; TCRdb stores just in-frame clones and leaves some out. The table records 130,000 to 150,000 clones, over 80% of them present only once. This chain connects TRBV7-9 to TRBJ1-6, with D perhaps matching TRBD1 (5 bases). This clonotype was sampled from a middle-aged woman with active or convalescent COVID-19. Specimen: peripheral blood. The CDR3 sequence is CASSLARGESPLHF. DNA for the CDR3: TGTGCCAGCAGCTTAGCGCGGGGGGAATCACCCCTCCACTTT.